This is a list of T cell receptor beta chains from one sample in a study of radiotherapy plus CTLA-4 blockade in lung cancer. Method: immunoSEQ multiplex PCR; TCRdb's copy keeps in-frame clones and lacks some. Of fewer than 70,000 clones in the sample, around 80% were seen once. The material was peripheral blood, obtained from a patient treated with radiotherapy plus ipilimumab. These receptors were collected from a human donor with non-small cell lung cancer who had a complete response to radiotherapy plus ipilimumab. Each CDR3 is given with its conserved first and last residue. The D gene is left open where the match is weak. Not all rows give a size; the values are once, few, many and, for expanded clones, a class.

clone size | J gene | V gene | D gene | CDR3 protein | CDR3 DNA
NA | TRBJ2-1 | TRBV18 | NA | CASSPLFRGDNEQFF | TGTGCCAGCTCACCCCTTTTCAGGGGGGACAATGAGCAGTTCTTC
once | TRBJ2-5 | TRBV5-1 | TRBD1 | CASSGLGQGRETQYF | TGCGCCAGCAGCGGATTGGGACAGGGCCGGGAGACCCAGTACTTC
NA | TRBJ2-1 | TRBV7-9 | NA | CASSLGQAPDNEQFF | TGTGCCAGCAGCTTAGGGCAGGCCCCCGACAATGAGCAGTTCTTC
NA | TRBJ1-2 | TRBV5-5 | NA | CASSWGLLGYTF | TGTGCCAGCAGCTGGGGGCTCCTGGGCTACACCTTC
NA | TRBJ1-1 | TRBV20-1 | NA | CSGSGRTEAFF | TGCAGTGGCTCAGGGAGGACTGAAGCTTTCTTT
NA | TRBJ2-5 | TRBV30 | NA | CAWRERTVQETQYF | TGTGCCTGGAGAGAGAGGACAGTGCAAGAGACCCAGTACTTC
NA | TRBJ2-7 | TRBV7-8 | NA | CASSLVEGSAYEQYF | TGTGCCAGCAGCTTAGTGGAGGGTTCAGCCTACGAGCAGTACTTC
few | TRBJ2-3 | TRBV7-2 | TRBD2 | CASSLGTSGVLGTQYF | TGTGCCAGCAGCTTAGGGACTAGCGGGGTGTTGGGGACGCAGTATTTT
NA | TRBJ2-7 | TRBV5-4 | TRBD2 | CASSSWTSPAEQYF | TGTGCCAGCAGCTCCTGGACTAGCCCCGCCGAGCAGTACTTC
NA | TRBJ1-2 | TRBV7-2 | NA | CASSLGFVSGGGYGYTF | TGTGCCAGCAGCTTAGGTTTTGTTTCGGGGGGCGGGTATGGCTACACCTTC
NA | TRBJ2-7 | TRBV2 | NA | CASRILRGQQYF | TGTGCCAGCAGAATCTTGAGGGGCCAGCAGTACTTC
many | TRBJ2-5 | TRBV6-5 | NA | CASSYSQIQETQYF | TGTGCCAGCAGTTACTCGCAGATCCAAGAGACCCAGTACTTC
NA | TRBJ1-4 | TRBV7-9 | TRBD1 | CASSTTGGATNEKLFF | TGTGCCAGCAGCACGACAGGGGGCGCAACTAATGAAAAACTGTTTTTT
NA | TRBJ1-1 | TRBV19 | TRBD1 | CASILGQGSTEAFF | TGTGCCAGTATTTTGGGACAGGGGAGCACTGAAGCTTTCTTT
NA | TRBJ1-2 | TRBV7-2 | NA | CASSSHGGPYGYTF | TGTGCCAGCAGCTCCCACGGGGGGCCCTATGGCTACACCTTC
NA | TRBJ2-3 | TRBV5-1 | NA | CASSLSGGTDTQYF | TGCGCCAGCAGCTTGAGTGGGGGCACAGATACGCAGTATTTT
NA | TRBJ1-1 | TRBV19 | NA | CASSIWAGLLNTEAFF | TGTGCCAGTAGTATATGGGCAGGGCTGTTGAACACTGAAGCTTTCTTT
once | TRBJ2-1 | TRBV19 | NA | CASSPRGYLYNEQFF | TGTGCCAGTAGTCCCCGGGGTTACCTGTACAATGAGCAGTTCTTC
NA | TRBJ2-5 | TRBV5-1 | NA | CASSPGGNGETQYF | TGCGCCAGCAGCCCTGGCGGCAACGGGGAGACCCAGTACTTC
NA | TRBJ2-1 | TRBV7-6 | TRBD2 | CASSETSRSSYNEQFF | TGTGCCAGCAGCGAGACTAGCCGGAGCTCCTACAATGAGCAGTTCTTC
NA | TRBJ2-3 | TRBV29-1 | NA | CSVYTARGMLNTQYF | TGCAGCGTCTACACCGCCCGGGGAATGTTAAATACGCAGTATTTT
NA | TRBJ1-5 | TRBV21-1 | NA | CASSKEREMGAGGNQPQHF | TGTGCCAGCAGCAAAGAAAGGGAGATGGGGGCTGGGGGCAATCAGCCCCAGCATTTT
NA | TRBJ2-4 | TRBV15 | TRBD2 | CATSRSSWGGDIQYF | TGTGCCACCAGCAGATCCTCGTGGGGGGGAGACATTCAGTACTTC
NA | TRBJ2-2 | TRBV5-1 | TRBD2 | CASSQSGMGTGELFF | TGCGCCAGCAGCCAAAGCGGGATGGGTACCGGGGAGCTGTTTTTT
NA | TRBJ1-5 | TRBV7-2 | NA | CASSSAEGTQPQHF | TGTGCCAGCAGTTCAGCGGAGGGGACTCAGCCCCAGCATTTT
NA | TRBJ2-2 | TRBV2 | NA | CASNYLSNTGELFF | TGTGCCAGCAATTACCTTTCGAACACCGGGGAGCTGTTTTTT
NA | TRBJ1-5 | TRBV11-2 | NA | CASSLNPGSNQPQHF | TGTGCCAGCAGCTTAAATCCTGGGAGCAATCAGCCCCAGCATTTT
NA | TRBJ2-5 | TRBV4-3 | NA | CASSQNAGPQETQYF | TGCGCCAGCAGCCAAAACGCGGGACCCCAAGAGACCCAGTACTTC
NA | TRBJ1-5 | TRBV5-6 | TRBD1 | CASSFAGGGGQPQHF | TGTGCCAGCAGTTTCGCAGGGGGAGGAGGTCAGCCCCAGCATTTT
NA | TRBJ2-5 | TRBV7-2 | TRBD1 | CASSPRQGLATQYF | TGTGCCAGCAGCCCCCGACAGGGTCTGGCGACCCAGTACTTC
NA | TRBJ1-3 | TRBV2 | NA | CASSVWGAGNTIYF | TGTGCCAGCAGTGTGTGGGGCGCTGGAAACACCATATATTTT
few | TRBJ1-5 | TRBV7-8 | NA | CASSLTSGDNQPQHF | TGTGCCAGCAGCCTAACGTCAGGGGACAATCAGCCCCAGCATTTT
NA | TRBJ1-2 | TRBV19 | TRBD1 | CASTSRGTGGKFAYGYTF | TGTGCCAGTACCTCCCGCGGGACAGGGGGAAAGTTTGCCTATGGCTACACCTTC
NA | TRBJ1-5 | TRBV10-2 | NA | CASSSDMMVNQPQHF | TGCGCCAGCAGCTCGGACATGATGGTCAATCAGCCCCAGCATTTT
NA | TRBJ2-7 | TRBV18 | TRBD1 | CASSPPGQPYEQYF | TGTGCCAGCTCACCACCGGGACAGCCCTACGAGCAGTACTTC
NA | TRBJ2-3 | TRBV7-9 | NA | CASSFARGTDTQYF | TGTGCCAGCAGCTTCGCCCGGGGCACAGATACGCAGTATTTT
NA | TRBJ1-2 | TRBV5-1 | NA | CASRGESLGYTF | TGCGCCAGCAGGGGGGAAAGTTTAGGCTACACCTTC
few | TRBJ2-6 | TRBV18 | TRBD1 | CASRTGSGANVLTF | TGTGCCAGCCGGACAGGGTCTGGGGCCAACGTCCTGACTTTC
NA | TRBJ1-4 | TRBV30 | NA | CAWSVARVETNEKLFF | TGTGCCTGGAGTGTGGCTAGGGTGGAAACTAATGAAAAACTGTTTTTT
NA | TRBJ1-2 | TRBV6-5 | NA | CASSYSPGSAGGYTF | TGTGCCAGCAGTTACTCGCCGGGCTCCGCGGGGGGCTACACCTTC
few | TRBJ2-1 | TRBV5-4 | NA | CASSLGGQRGNEQFF | TGTGCCAGCAGCTTGGGGGGACAGCGGGGGAATGAGCAGTTCTTC
NA | TRBJ2-3 | TRBV9 | TRBD2 | CASSARRLAGGTDTQYF | TGTGCCAGCAGCGCCCGACGCCTAGCGGGAGGCACAGATACGCAGTATTTT
NA | TRBJ2-5 | TRBV7-9 | TRBD1 | CASSPNRGETQYF | TGTGCCAGCAGCCCGAACAGGGGAGAGACCCAGTACTTC
NA | TRBJ2-7 | TRBV7-9 | NA | CASSPVTASYEQYF | TGTGCCAGCAGCCCGGTGACAGCCTCCTACGAGCAGTACTTC
NA | TRBJ2-5 | TRBV9 | TRBD2 | CASSKAGGSVVAQYF | TGTGCCAGCTCTAAAGCGGGAGGGTCCGTCGTGGCCCAGTACTTC